Sequencing of this TCR beta chain was carried out in a study of shared clonotypes between healthy human individuals. Study-level background: A donor's plate count was three for CD4 naive and three for CD4 memory; CD8 naive had two and CD8 memory one. General observations from the study: The genetic and exposure-history diversity represented was limited by few donors. Sampling covered blood only; tissue repertoires likely differ.

Positive CCR7 selection of CD45RO-negative cells yielded the naive CD8 cells, and terminally differentiated effector memory CD45RA+ cells were excluded. A note on this clone: The antigen is undetermined.

TCRdb keeps only in-frame clones here, not all; method: immunoSEQ multiplex PCR. The sample lists 2 million to 2.5 million clones, 90% to 95% occurring once. V was clipped by 2 bases and J by 1 base, with 10 bases between them. The CDR3 contains 15 residues. Per germline, CDR1 LGHNA and CDR2 YSLEER. The sample consisted of naive CD8+ T cells from PBMCs. The chain carries TRBV4-3 and TRBJ2-3; D may be TRBD1 or TRBD2 (5 bases each). The receptor's source is a man aged 18 to 29 in good health. Some clones in this sample may be carry-over from other donors' samples. The CDR3 sequence: CASSQRGARTDTQYF. CDR3 DNA sequence: TGCGCCAGCAGCCAACGAGGGGCCCGCACAGATACGCAGTATTTT.